The rows below give T cell receptor beta chains drawn from one sample of a study of cytomegalovirus exposure and HLA in healthy donors. Assay: immunoSEQ multiplex PCR; the TCRdb copy retains only in-frame clones and omits some. The sample consists of about 180,000 clones, roughly 75% of them appearing once. Sequences were obtained from PBMCs. The receptor source for this set is a middle-aged man in good health and CMV-seronegative. Each CDR3 is given with its conserved first and last residue. Fields, in order: D gene, J gene, V gene, clone size, CDR3 protein, CDR3 DNA. D genes are given only for firm matches. For some rows the clone size is stated as once, few or many, or as a class when expanded; others skip it.

D: .; J: TRBJ1-1; V: TRBV11-2; size: .; CDR3: CASSFGGGTEAFF; DNA: TGTGCCAGCAGCTTTGGGGGGGGCACTGAAGCTTTCTTT
D: .; J: TRBJ2-5; V: TRBV6-5; size: .; CDR3: CASRRFGAETQYF; DNA: TGTGCCAGCAGACGTTTTGGGGCAGAGACCCAGTACTTC
D: TRBD1; J: TRBJ1-1; V: TRBV11-3; size: .; CDR3: CASSFDRVNTEAFF; DNA: TGTGCCAGCAGCTTCGACAGGGTGAACACTGAAGCTTTCTTT
D: TRBD1; J: TRBJ2-1; V: TRBV5-1; size: .; CDR3: CASARRQGAKNEQFF; DNA: TGCGCCAGCGCCAGGCGACAGGGGGCCAAAAATGAGCAGTTCTTC
D: TRBD1; J: TRBJ1-6; V: TRBV7-2; size: .; CDR3: CASSSRQGYNSPLHF; DNA: TGTGCCAGCAGCTCTCGACAGGGGTATAATTCACCCCTCCACTTT
D: TRBD1; J: TRBJ2-5; V: TRBV19; size: .; CDR3: CASLSHRGETQYF; DNA: TGTGCCAGCCTTTCCCACAGGGGAGAGACCCAGTACTTC
D: TRBD1; J: TRBJ2-2; V: TRBV7-7; size: .; CDR3: CASSPGGKNTGELFF; DNA: TGTGCCAGCAGCCCAGGGGGCAAGAACACCGGGGAGCTGTTTTTT
D: .; J: TRBJ2-2; V: TRBV19; size: .; CDR3: CASSISGTGELFF; DNA: TGTGCCAGTAGTATCTCGGGCACCGGGGAGCTGTTTTTT
D: .; J: TRBJ2-7; V: TRBV4-3; size: .; CDR3: CASSRRTDSYEQYF; DNA: TGCGCCAGCAGCCGAAGAACAGATTCCTACGAGCAGTACTTC
D: .; J: TRBJ2-3; V: TRBV19; size: .; CDR3: CASSFTPSDTQYF; DNA: TGTGCCAGTAGTTTCACACCATCAGATACGCAGTATTTT
D: TRBD2; J: TRBJ2-3; V: TRBV13; size: .; CDR3: CASSLGLAGSTDTQYF; DNA: TGTGCCAGCAGCTTAGGGCTAGCGGGGAGCACAGATACGCAGTATTTT
D: TRBD1; J: TRBJ1-2; V: TRBV2; size: .; CDR3: CASKGDWQGAQGYTF; DNA: TGTGCCAGCAAGGGGGATTGGCAGGGGGCGCAGGGCTACACCTTC
D: .; J: TRBJ2-2; V: TRBV5-1; size: few; CDR3: CASSLFSSPGLGNTGELFF; DNA: TGCGCCAGCAGCTTATTTTCATCGCCAGGGTTAGGGAACACCGGGGAGCTGTTTTTT
D: TRBD2; J: TRBJ2-7; V: TRBV19; size: .; CDR3: CASSPWTSGSYEQYF; DNA: TGTGCCAGTAGTCCGTGGACTAGCGGATCTTACGAGCAGTACTTC